Listed here are 30 T cell receptor beta chains from one sample, sequenced in a study of T cell responses to AZD1222 COVID-19 vaccine. The table came from immunoSEQ multiplex PCR; TCRdb's copy has only in-frame clones and leaves some out. Among roughly 120,000 clones listed, around 90% were seen once. The input for sequencing was peripheral blood, taken on day 0 of AZD1222 vaccination. Receptor source: an adult in good health.

The chain is built from TRBV12-5 and TRBJ2-7; 7 positions agree with TRBD1. Germline trimming cut 1 base from V and 2 bases from J; bases unmatched to any gene: 5. The CDR3 totals 15 residues. CDR1 LGHNT and CDR2 FRNRAP come from the germline V gene. The CDR3 region has the DNA TGTGCTAGTGGTTTGGCGTACGGGACAGCCTACGAGCAGTACTTC. It codes for CASGLAYGTAYEQYF. The full variable domain, completed using reference TRBV12-5 and TRBJ2-7, is DARVTQTPRHKVTEMGQEVTMRCQPILGHNTVFWYRQTMMQGLELLAYFRNRAPLDDSGMPKDRFSAEMPDATLATLKIQPSEPRDSAVYFCASGLAYGTAYEQYFGPGTRLTVT.

This chain joins TRBV27 and TRBJ1-1; TRBD1 matches at 7 bases. Looked up from germline, CDR1 is MNHEY and CDR2 is SMNVEV (reference sequence). The J segment lost 5 bases and the V segment lost 3 bases, leaving 3 bases of the junction unmatched. This CDR3 comprises 13 residues. The CDR3 nucleotides are TGTGCCAGCAGTTTCCCAGGGGGGACTGAAGCTTTCTTT. This translates into CASSFPGGTEAFF.

V gene TRBV6-5 combines with J gene TRBJ1-2, with D possibly matching TRBD1 (5 bases). The V gene's germline CDR1 is MNHEY and CDR2 SVGAGI. This CDR3 spans 16 amino acids. Trimming took off 0 bases at V and 11 bases at J, with 22 bases between the two ends. In DNA form, the CDR3 reads TGTGCCAGCAGTTACTCGGGGTCGTCTCACTCGAGGGGTTACACCTTC. This sequence encodes CASSYSGSSHSRGYTF.

This chain links TRBV7-9 with TRBJ1-5; TRBD1 is a possible D gene (6 bases). The CDR3 runs 15 residues. Trimming took off 4 bases at V and 3 bases at J, with 13 bases between the two ends. Per germline, CDR1 SEHNR and CDR2 FQNEAQ (reference sequence). CDR3 DNA: TGTGCCAGCAGCTCCCACAGGGACCCCAATCAGCCCCAGCATTTT. Amino acid sequence: CASSSHRDPNQPQHF.

The V gene is TRBV12-3 or TRBV12-4, the J gene TRBJ2-3; D might be TRBD1 (6 bases). CDR3 length: 13 amino acids. The ends were cut back, 6 bases at V and 6 bases at J, with 13 bases in the middle. CDR3 bases: TGTGCCAGCAGCCGACAGGAGGTGGATACGCAGTATTTT. This codes for CASSRQEVDTQYF.

A few counts support this clone. The rearrangement links TRBV6-5 to TRBJ1-2; unclear D gene. The CDR3 covers 13 residues. Germline V gene sequence: CDR1 MNHEY, CDR2 SVGAGI. Trimming removed 4 bases at V and 1 base at J, with 7 bases between. CDR3 protein: CASSSHGNYGYTF. DNA for the CDR3: TGTGCCAGCAGTTCCCACGGTAACTATGGCTACACCTTC.

This chain links TRBV29-1 with TRBJ2-7; possibly TRBD1 or TRBD2 for D (5 bases each). Germline V gives CDR1 SQVTM, CDR2 ANQGSEA. The CDR3 loop spans 14 amino acids. V was clipped by 4 bases and J by 0 bases, with 13 bases between them. The CDR3 sequence is CSVVLQAGSYEQYF. DNA of the CDR3: TGCAGCGTTGTATTACAGGCGGGCTCCTACGAGCAGTACTTC.

The chain carries TRBV5-6 and TRBJ2-7; D possibly corresponds to TRBD2 (6 bases). V gave up 1 base and J gave up 0 bases, with 14 bases separating them. Germline V gene lookup returns CDR1 SGHDT and CDR2 YYEEEE. CDR3 length: 16 amino acids. CDR3 sequence: CASSLRDLSSSYEQYF. As DNA, the CDR3 is TGTGCCAGCAGCTTGAGGGACTTATCAAGCTCCTACGAGCAGTACTTC.

The chain combines TRBV18 with TRBJ2-5, with D uncertain. This CDR3 comprises 15 residues. The germline CDR1 and CDR2 sequences are KGHSH and LQKENI. V shed 1 base and J shed 2 bases, with 11 bases lying between them. CDR3 sequence (DNA): TGTGCCAGCTCACCACAAAATGTCGTTCAAGAGACCCAGTACTTC. Translation gives CASSPQNVVQETQYF. Supplemented by reference TRBV18 and TRBJ2-5, the full variable domain reads NAGVMQNPRHLVRRRGQEARLRCSPMKGHSHVYWYRQLPEEGLKFMVYLQKENIIDESGMPKERFSAEFPKEGPSILRIQQVVRGDSAAYFCASSPQNVVQETQYFGPGTRLLVL.

The chain carries TRBV4-1 and TRBJ2-7; D gene ambiguous. This CDR3 has 14 amino acids. In germline, CDR1 is MGHRA, CDR2 YSYEKL. V lost 4 bases to trimming and J lost 3 bases, with 13 bases between them. In DNA form, the CDR3 reads TGCGCCAGCAGCCTCGAATGGCACGACTACGAGCAGTACTTC. Translation: CASSLEWHDYEQYF.

This rearrangement joins TRBV6-2 or TRBV6-3 to TRBJ1-2; tentative D call: TRBD1 (6 bases). The CDR3 is made up of 14 amino acids. Germline assignment: CDR1 MNHEY and CDR2 SVGEGT. V lost 6 bases and J 8 bases, leaving 19 bases between the germline ends. CDR3 nucleotides: TGTGCCAGCAGCCGCGGGACATCCGCTTGGGGCTACACCTTC. Protein: CASSRGTSAWGYTF.

The chain couples TRBV5-5 to TRBJ2-3, with D possibly TRBD2 on 6 matching bases. The germline CDR1 and CDR2 sequences are SGHKS and YYEKEE (reference sequence). The V end lost 0 bases, the J end lost 5 bases, and 10 bases lay between the germline ends. This CDR3 is built from 14 residues. CDR3 bases: TGTGCCAGCAGCTTGGCCCCCGGGGGAGATACGCAGTATTTT. Translation: CASSLAPGGDTQYF.

This chain uses TRBV23-1 with TRBJ2-7; tentatively, D is TRBD2 (6 bases). TRBV23-1 is reported as an ORF; its role is uncertain. CDR3 length: 16 amino acids. V was trimmed by 4 bases and J by 2 bases, leaving 18 bases between them. DNA of the CDR3: TGCGCCAGCAGTCCCCCCGGCGGAGGGACGACCTACGAGCAGTACTTC. This encodes CASSPPGGGTTYEQYF.

V and J are TRBV19 and TRBJ2-2; tentatively, D is TRBD1 (5 bases). CDR1 and CDR2 (germline): LNHDA, SQIVND (reference sequence). The CDR3 has 17 amino acids. Trimming removed 7 bases at V and 2 bases at J, with 20 bases between. DNA for the CDR3: TGTGCCAGTACCCCGCAGGGCTGGACGGCTAACACCGGGGAGCTGTTTTTT. This translates into CASTPQGWTANTGELFF.

The chain joins TRBV5-4 to TRBJ2-7, with TRBD2 as a possible D gene (5 bases). Germline values: CDR1 SGHNT, CDR2 YYREEE (reference sequence). Trimming stripped 4 bases from V and 0 bases from J, with 14 bases between. This CDR3 contains 15 residues. CDR3 coding DNA: TGTGCCAGCAGCAGGATACCGGGGAGCTCCTACGAGCAGTACTTC. It specifies CASSRIPGSSYEQYF.

The chain uses TRBV6-2 or TRBV6-3 and TRBJ2-7, with a weak D call TRBD1 (6 bases). Germline CDR1 MNHEY, CDR2 SVGEGT. Trimming shortened V by 2 bases and J by 2 bases, and 13 bases separated the two germline ends. The CDR3 runs to 15 residues. The CDR3 region has the DNA TGTGCCAGCAGTTACGAAGGGACAACGCCCTACGAGCAGTACTTC. This encodes CASSYEGTTPYEQYF.

CDR3 coding DNA: TGTGCCACCAGCACAAACAGGGGGCCGTGGCAAGAGACCCAGTACTTC. It encodes CATSTNRGPWQETQYF. The chain uses TRBV15 and TRBJ2-5; 9 bases are shared with TRBD1. Per germline, CDR1 LNHNV and CDR2 YYDKDF (reference sequence). The CDR3 consists of 16 residues. J gave up 2 bases and V 4 bases, and 8 bases lay outside the gene matches.

This clone has just a few counts. V and J are TRBV13 and TRBJ1-2, with D tentatively TRBD1 (5 bases). This CDR3 has 15 amino acids. CDR1 and CDR2 from the germline V gene are PRHDT and FYEKMQ (reference sequence). V was trimmed by 5 bases and J by 3 bases, leaving 16 bases between them. For the CDR3, the DNA is TGTGCCAGCAGCCGGGCGGGACGGGGTGACTATGGCTACACCTTC. It yields the protein CASSRAGRGDYGYTF.

V and J are TRBV2 and TRBJ2-1; D remains unclear. The CDR3 contains 15 residues. V was cut by 6 bases and J by 7 bases, with 19 bases left in between. Germline lookup yields CDR1 SNHLY and CDR2 FYNNEI. The CDR3, as DNA: TGTGCCAGCAGCATACAGTCCTCCTCGTATAATGAGCAGTTCTTC. Amino acid sequence: CASSIQSSSYNEQFF.

The chain combines TRBV30 with TRBJ2-5; 9 bases match TRBD2. The CDR3 consists of 16 residues. V lost 2 bases to trimming and J lost 1 base; unmatched junction nucleotides: 8. The germline gives CDR1 GTSNPN, CDR2 SVGIG (reference sequence). The CDR3 coding sequence is TGTGCCTGGAGTAATCGAAAAGCGGGGGGCCAAGAGACCCAGTACTTC. Amino acid sequence: CAWSNRKAGGQETQYF.

The V gene is TRBV15, the J gene TRBJ1-4; D remains ambiguous. V was pared by 5 bases and J by 3 bases, with 16 bases between. The germline CDR1 and CDR2 sequences are LNHNV and YYDKDF (reference sequence). CDR3 length: 16 amino acids. The CDR3 region has the DNA TGTGCCACCAGCCCCGGGCTGGGCTCATCTAATGAAAAACTGTTTTTT. This codes for CATSPGLGSSNEKLFF.

V gene TRBV27 combines with J gene TRBJ2-7; possibly TRBD2 for D (6 bases). Trimming stripped 3 bases from V and 2 bases from J, with 11 bases between. Germline CDR1 reads MNHEY; CDR2 reads SMNVEV (reference sequence). The CDR3 is made up of 14 amino acids. The CDR3 here is CASSFRRETYEQYF. CDR3 nucleotide sequence: TGTGCCAGCAGTTTCAGGAGGGAGACCTACGAGCAGTACTTC.

This rearrangement joins TRBV5-1 to TRBJ1-6; D possibly corresponds to TRBD1 (5 bases). The CDR3 is made up of 17 amino acids. The V and J ends lost 4 bases and 7 bases respectively, with 21 bases between them. The germline V gene encodes CDR1 SGHRS and CDR2 YFSETQ. The chain's CDR3 is CASSRQGGWLGNSPLHF. For the CDR3, the DNA is TGCGCCAGCAGCCGGCAGGGCGGTTGGCTGGGGAATTCACCCCTCCACTTT.

This clone was detected once. The J gene is TRBJ2-7, the V gene TRBV6-6; 7 positions agree with TRBD2. Germline lookup yields CDR1 MNHNY and CDR2 SVGAGI (reference sequence). The CDR3 has 17 amino acids. The trim removed 5 bases at V and 0 bases at J, leaving 13 bases unmatched. The CDR3: CASSPTYYASGSYEQYF. CDR3 in DNA: TGTGCCAGCAGTCCCACATATTACGCTAGCGGCTCCTACGAGCAGTACTTC.

This CDR3 reads CASSPSGGADHEQFF. In DNA form, the CDR3 reads TGCGCCAGCAGCCCTAGCGGGGGGGCCGACCATGAGCAGTTCTTC. The chain combines TRBV4-3 with TRBJ2-1; TRBD2 agrees at 12 bases. The CDR3 runs 15 residues. Germline values: CDR1 LGHNA, CDR2 YSLEER. J was trimmed by 8 bases and V by 4 bases; bases with no gene match: 6.

This clone was observed a handful of times. The sample carries other DNA sequences with the same CDR3. V gene TRBV5-1 combines with J gene TRBJ1-3; possible D gene TRBD1, 5 bases. CDR3 length: 14 amino acids. Germline V lookup: CDR1 SGHRS, CDR2 YFSETQ. V lost 0 bases and J lost 2, with 6 bases in between. The CDR3: CASSLAGTGNTIYF. CDR3 sequence (DNA): TGCGCCAGCAGCTTGGCAGGGACTGGAAACACCATATATTTT.

This clone was recorded only once. The chain combines TRBV19 with TRBJ2-1; 9 bases are shared with TRBD2. The CDR3 is made up of 15 amino acids. The germline gives CDR1 LNHDA, CDR2 SQIVND (reference sequence). The V segment lost 4 bases and the J segment 0 bases; nucleotides outside the gene matches: 1. The CDR3, as DNA: TGTGCCAGTAGTAGTAGCGGGAGCTCCTACAATGAGCAGTTCTTC. It encodes CASSSSGSSYNEQFF.

In its sample, this clone was seen once. V gene TRBV5-6 combines with J gene TRBJ2-1; D is perhaps TRBD1 (5 bases). CDR1 and CDR2 from the germline V gene are SGHDT and YYEEEE. Deletions cut 1 base from V and 5 bases from J, with 10 bases between. The CDR3 is 14 amino acids. The CDR3 reads CASSLIGANNEQFF. In DNA form, the CDR3 reads TGTGCCAGCAGCTTGATAGGGGCAAACAATGAGCAGTTCTTC.

The chain uses TRBV3-1 (or the pseudogene TRBV3-2) and TRBJ1-2; 7 positions match TRBD1. Germline V gene sequence: CDR1 LGHDT, CDR2 YNNKEL (reference sequence). The CDR3 loop spans 14 amino acids. With V trimmed by 3 bases and J by 6 bases, 7 bases remained unmatched. The CDR3 bases are TGTGCCAGCAGCCAGATAGGGGGCGCCGATGGCTACACCTTC. It specifies CASSQIGGADGYTF.

The chain is built from TRBV6-4 and TRBJ1-6; a weak D match, TRBD1 (5 bases). V lost 3 bases and J 9 bases, leaving 18 bases between the germline ends. Germline CDR1 reads MRHNA; CDR2 reads SNTAGT. This CDR3 has 16 amino acids. The CDR3 nucleotides are TGTGCCAGCAGTGAAGGAATCGGGACGGGAGGTTCACCCCTCCACTTT. It is translated as CASSEGIGTGGSPLHF.